A single sample gave rise to the 8 T cell receptor beta chains below, sequenced in a study of early T cells in non-severe SARS-CoV-2 infection. TCRdb recomputed calls from the 5' RACE reads with MiXCR, one row per CDR3 protein. There are about 110,000 distinct CDR3 sequences in the sample; about 12% occur only once, and around 3% lies in the top ten. The sequenced sample was whole blood. The receptors derive from an adult who was a healthcare worker with PCR-confirmed SARS-CoV-2 infection or an uninfected control (not recorded which).

This chain connects TRBV10-3 to TRBJ1-2, with a tentative D call TRBD1 (6 bases). V shed 1 base and J shed 0 bases, with 12 bases lying between them. Germline assignment: CDR1 ENHRY and CDR2 SYGVKD. The CDR3 runs to 16 residues. The CDR3, as DNA: TGTGCCATCAGTGAGTTCGGGGGACAAACTAACTATGGCTACACCTTC. Translating it yields CAISEFGGQTNYGYTF.

In this sample, this clonotype turned up many times. The chain recombines TRBV20-1 with TRBJ2-3, with 15 bases that match TRBD2. V lost 6 bases, J lost 3 bases, and 4 bases stayed unmatched. CDR1 DFQATT and CDR2 SNEGSKA come from the germline V gene (reference sequence). CDR3 length: 15 amino acids. CDR3 region: CSAPGLAGGTDTQYF. The CDR3 DNA reads as TGCAGTGCGCCGGGACTAGCGGGAGGTACAGATACGCAGTATTTT.

This clonotype was picked up a small number of times. The chain employs TRBV28 and TRBJ2-7; D is perhaps TRBD2 (6 bases). V lost 3 bases to trimming and J lost 3 bases, with 21 bases between them. CDR3 length: 17 residues. Germline V gene lookup returns CDR1 MDHEN and CDR2 SYDVKM. In DNA, the CDR3 is TGTGCCAGCAGTTTGCCCCTGGTGGGGGACTCGTACTACGAGCAGTACTTC. Residues: CASSLPLVGDSYYEQYF.

On this clonotype: A much larger clone sits a single nucleotide away, making a read error possible. The rearrangement uses TRBV11-2 and TRBJ1-1; D remains ambiguous. CDR1 and CDR2 (germline): SGHAT, FQNNGV. The V and J ends lost 1 base and 0 bases respectively, with 9 bases between them. This CDR3 has 15 amino acids. Here the CDR3 reads CASSLGVGMNTEAFF. The CDR3 bases are TGTGCCAGCAGCTTAGGGGTAGGGATGAACACTGAAGCTTTCTTT.

This clonotype was seen more than once but under ten times. The gene calls are TRBV10-3 and TRBJ1-3; a weak D match, TRBD1 (6 bases). Trimming removed 6 bases at V and 3 bases at J, with 18 bases between. Germline V gives CDR1 ENHRY, CDR2 SYGVKD. The CDR3 consists of 16 residues. The CDR3 is CAISPIVGGLGNTIYF. Written as DNA, the CDR3 is TGTGCCATCAGCCCGATCGTTGGGGGGCTTGGAAACACCATATATTTT.

The chain recombines TRBV12-5 with TRBJ2-7; 7 bases fit TRBD2. The CDR3 is 13 amino acids. V lost 6 bases and J lost 2; bases outside the gene matches: 4. Germline assignment: CDR1 LGHNT and CDR2 FRNRAP. The CDR3 here is CASGPGRPYEQYF. DNA for the CDR3: TGTGCTAGTGGCCCCGGGAGGCCCTACGAGCAGTACTTC.

CDR3 coding DNA: TGTGCCAGCAGTTGGACCCAGGGGGCGGGCGAGCAGTACTTC. As protein: CASSWTQGAGEQYF. J is TRBJ2-7 and V is TRBV6-5; 8 positions agree with TRBD1. Germline V gives CDR1 MNHEY, CDR2 SVGAGI. Trimming removed 4 bases from V and 6 bases from J; junction bases left unmatched: 8. The CDR3 contains 14 residues.

This clonotype was picked up many times. This chain links TRBV18 with TRBJ2-1; D remains ambiguous. CDR3 length: 15 amino acids. The ends were cut back, 3 bases at V and 0 bases at J, with 9 bases in the middle. Germline CDR1 is KGHSH and CDR2 is LQKENI. The CDR3 DNA reads as TGTGCCAGCTCACCGGTGCAAAGCTCCTACAATGAGCAGTTCTTC. This translates into CASSPVQSSYNEQFF.